The 27 T cell receptor beta chains below come from one sample, sequenced in a study of shared T cell receptors in the human thymus. TCRdb keeps only in-frame clones here, not all; method: immunoSEQ multiplex PCR. This repertoire shows approximately 490,000 clones, around 78% found once; its top ten account for about 0.013%. The same specimen was also included in a second study, on human thymus T cells.

The sample was thymocytes. These receptors were collected from a boy under two years old with a congenital heart defect.

The CDR3 region has the DNA TGTGCCAACTATCAGGGTGACAATGAGCAGTTCTTC. Amino acid sequence: CANYQGDNEQFF. V usage is TRBV14 and J usage is TRBJ2-1, with a tentative D call TRBD1 (5 bases). V was cut by 10 bases and J by 5 bases, with 12 bases left in between. There are 12 residues in the CDR3. Germline assignment: CDR1 SGHDN and CDR2 FVKESK.

The chain links TRBV19 to TRBJ2-2; TRBD1 matches at 9 bases. Germline V gene lookup returns CDR1 LNHDA and CDR2 SQIVND (reference sequence). Trimming took 1 base from V and 3 from J; bases not matched to a gene: 6. CDR3 length equals 17 residues. CDR3 region: CASSIGSGQGDTGELFF. The CDR3 coding sequence is TGTGCCAGTAGTATAGGGTCGGGACAGGGTGACACCGGGGAGCTGTTTTTT.

A word on this clone: Distinct nucleotide sequences in the sample also encode this CDR3. This chain uses TRBV27 with TRBJ2-1; TRBD2 matches 10 bases. CDR1 MNHEY and CDR2 SMNVEV come from the germline V gene (reference sequence). The junction had 0 bases not matched to a gene; V was cut back by 0 bases and J by 4 bases. This CDR3 contains 15 residues. Here the CDR3 reads CASSLSAGGYNEQFF. The CDR3 DNA reads TGTGCCAGCAGTTTATCAGCGGGAGGGTACAATGAGCAGTTCTTC.

V gene TRBV14 combines with J gene TRBJ2-1; possibly TRBD2 for D (6 bases). The length of the CDR3 is 16 residues. Trimming stripped 0 bases from V and 5 bases from J, with 14 bases between. Germline lookup yields CDR1 SGHDN and CDR2 FVKESK. The CDR3 loop reads CASSQDNGLPDNEQFF. CDR3 bases: TGTGCCAGCAGCCAAGATAATGGACTACCAGACAATGAGCAGTTCTTC.

This chain connects TRBV5-6 to TRBJ2-7; a weak D match, TRBD2 (5 bases). Trimming removed 0 bases at V and 3 bases at J, with 10 bases between. This CDR3 comprises 14 residues. Per the germline V gene, CDR1 is SGHDT and CDR2 is YYEEEE. In DNA form, the CDR3 reads TGTGCCAGCAGCTTGGATTCGGGATTCTACGAGCAGTACTTC. Translating gives CASSLDSGFYEQYF.

The sample holds a few counts of this clone. This chain's CDR3 is CAMAAEAFF. CDR3 nucleotide sequence: TGTGCCATGGCGGCTGAAGCTTTCTTT. The gene calls are TRBV5-4 and TRBJ1-1; D remains unclear. Germline values: CDR1 SGHNT, CDR2 YYREEE (reference sequence). This CDR3 region has 9 residues. With 9 bases removed from V and 6 bases from J, the gap between germline ends came to 6 bases.

The V gene is TRBV6-5, the J gene TRBJ2-5; 11 bases are a match to TRBD2. Near its end, the DNA agrees better with TRBJ2-7, so the J call may be wrong. Germline V gives CDR1 MNHEY, CDR2 SVGAGI. There are 15 residues in the CDR3. The DNA of the CDR3 is TGTGCCAGCAGTGCTATAGCGGGAGGGGTTGGCGAGCAGTACTTC. Protein sequence: CASSAIAGGVGEQYF.

The chain recombines TRBV11-2 with TRBJ2-3; a weak D match, TRBD2 (6 bases). There are 19 residues in the CDR3. The germline V gene has CDR1 SGHAT and CDR2 FQNNGV. Trimming pared 5 bases from V and 1 base from J, leaving 25 bases between. The chain's CDR3 is CASSPNARRAGGGTDTQYF. Here the CDR3 DNA reads TGTGCCAGCAGCCCGAACGCCAGGAGAGCGGGCGGGGGCACAGATACGCAGTATTTT. The variable domain in full, completed from reference TRBV11-2 and TRBJ2-3, reads EAGVAQSPRYKIIEKRQSVAFWCNPISGHATLYWYQQILGQGPKLLIQFQNNGVVDDSQLPKDRFSAERLKGVDSTLKIQPAKLEDSAVYLCASSPNARRAGGGTDTQYFGPGTRLTVL.

The genes are TRBV28 and TRBJ1-5, with 10 nucleotides matching TRBD1. Germline V gene lookup returns CDR1 MDHEN and CDR2 SYDVKM. J was trimmed by 6 bases and V by 2 bases; bases with no gene match: 10. The CDR3 has 17 residues. For the CDR3, the DNA is TGTGCCAGCAGTTTACGCGGGACAGGGGTGAATGGTCAGCCCCAGCATTTT. Its translation is CASSLRGTGVNGQPQHF.

V gene TRBV5-1 combines with J gene TRBJ2-3; D is possibly TRBD1 (5 bases). This CDR3 spans 11 amino acids. Trimming took 6 bases from V and 9 from J, leaving 11 bases between them. Germline CDR1 is SGHRS and CDR2 is YFSETQ. The CDR3 DNA sequence: TGCGCCAGCATCCATCAGGGAACGCAGTATTTT. Translating gives CASIHQGTQYF.

The chain is built from TRBV7-6 and TRBJ2-7; 10 nucleotides line up with TRBD2. From germline, CDR1 is SGHVS and CDR2 FNYEAQ. Trimming took 4 bases from V and 6 from J; bases not matched to a gene: 18. The CDR3 totals 18 residues. The CDR3 loop reads CASSSRRTSGPVGPEQYF. The CDR3 nucleotides are TGTGCCAGCAGCTCTCGCCGGACTAGCGGCCCGGTGGGGCCCGAGCAGTACTTC.

This chain connects TRBV14 to TRBJ2-1, with TRBD2 matching 11 bases. From germline, CDR1 is SGHDN and CDR2 FVKESK. V was clipped by 0 bases and J by 5 bases; unmatched bases: 9. This CDR3 spans 18 amino acids. The CDR3 here is CASSQDPSSGRADNEQFF. In nucleotides, the CDR3 is TGTGCCAGCAGCCAAGATCCTAGTAGCGGGAGGGCAGACAATGAGCAGTTCTTC.

In this sample, this clone turned up once. The chain couples TRBV28 to TRBJ2-1; D gene unclear. V dropped 10 bases and J dropped 0 bases, with 19 bases sitting between them. Germline V gene sequence: CDR1 MDHEN, CDR2 SYDVKM. This CDR3 contains 16 residues. The CDR3 DNA sequence: TGTGCCACCCCACATTCTAGGCGGAGCTCCTACAATGAGCAGTTCTTC. Translating gives CATPHSRRSSYNEQFF.

Note on this clone: A read error may produce the germline difference seen at one junction end. V gene TRBV7-4 combines with J gene TRBJ2-5, with D perhaps TRBD2 (6 bases). The CDR3 sequence is 11 residues long. Germline values: CDR1 SGHVT, CDR2 SQSDAQ. The DNA of the CDR3 is TGTGCCAGCAGCTTACTGGCTAGCGAGAACTTC. Amino acid sequence: CASSLLASENF.

J is TRBJ2-7 and V is TRBV4-1, with 9 bases aligning to TRBD2. There are 16 residues in the CDR3. V trimming: 1 base; J trimming: 4 bases; junction bases outside the gene matches: 8. Germline V gene data show CDR1 as MGHRA and CDR2 as YSYEKL. The CDR3 region has the DNA TGCGCCAGCAGCCAAGGGGCGGGAGGGCCGGCGTACGAGCAGTACTTC. It yields the protein CASSQGAGGPAYEQYF.

The chain uses TRBV15 and TRBJ2-5; the match to TRBD1 covers 11 bases. V lost 5 bases to trimming and J lost 5 bases; unmatched junction nucleotides: 13. The CDR3 runs 17 residues. Per the germline V gene, CDR1 is LNHNV and CDR2 is YYDKDF (reference sequence). The CDR3 spells CATSGGQGAKEGETQYF. CDR3 bases: TGTGCCACCAGCGGAGGACAGGGGGCAAAGGAGGGGGAGACCCAGTACTTC.

V gene TRBV9 combines with J gene TRBJ2-5, with D maybe TRBD2 (6 bases). The last part of the DNA fits TRBJ2-7 better; the J call may be wrong. CDR1 and CDR2 from the germline V gene are SGDLS and YYNGEE. There are 15 residues in the CDR3. CDR3 DNA: TGTGCCAGCAGCCCCGGGACTGATTACTCCTACGAGCAGTACTTC. Residues: CASSPGTDYSYEQYF.

This chain joins TRBV6-1 and TRBJ1-2; unclear D gene. The length of the CDR3 is 10 residues. The V end lost 7 bases, the J end lost 5 bases, and 5 bases lay between the germline ends. Per germline, CDR1 MNHNS and CDR2 SASEGT. This CDR3 is CASTGYGYTF. CDR3 sequence (DNA): TGTGCCAGCACGGGGTATGGCTACACCTTC.

This rearrangement joins TRBV4-3 to TRBJ2-3; the match to TRBD2 covers 9 bases. Germline loops: CDR1 LGHNA, CDR2 YSLEER. The CDR3 runs to 17 residues. The ends lost 0 bases at V and 4 bases at J; junction bases unmatched: 8. The CDR3 here is CASSQDIKRGAADTQYF. The CDR3, as DNA: TGCGCCAGCAGCCAAGATATCAAGCGGGGGGCGGCAGATACGCAGTATTTT.

This chain connects TRBV28 to TRBJ2-3, with D possibly matching TRBD2 (5 bases). V was pared by 2 bases and J by 1 base, with 10 bases between. The CDR3 totals 15 residues. In germline, CDR1 is MDHEN, CDR2 SYDVKM. The CDR3, as DNA: TGTGCCAGCAGTTTACAAGCGGAACGCACAGATACGCAGTATTTT. Residues: CASSLQAERTDTQYF.

The V and J genes are TRBV14 and TRBJ1-2, with D perhaps TRBD1 (6 bases). Germline CDR1 reads SGHDN; CDR2 reads FVKESK. The CDR3 covers 15 residues. V lost 4 bases to trimming and J lost 5 bases, with 17 bases between them. The CDR3 bases are TGTGCCAGCAGCCTTAACGACAGGAAGGCTTATGGCTACACCTTC. It specifies CASSLNDRKAYGYTF.

The chain recombines TRBV28 with TRBJ1-1, with 11 bases fitting TRBD1. The CDR3 contains 16 residues. After removal of 5 bases from V and 8 bases from J, the junction contained 13 bases not matched to a gene. Per germline, CDR1 MDHEN and CDR2 SYDVKM. CDR3 sequence reads: CASSPPPGTGGSEAFF. DNA for the CDR3: TGTGCCAGCAGTCCACCACCCGGGACAGGGGGATCCGAAGCTTTCTTT.

This clone was seen only a few times. This chain joins TRBV5-4 and TRBJ2-7, with TRBD2 matching 7 bases. The CDR3 has 14 residues. V trimming: 3 bases; J trimming: 0 bases; junction bases outside the gene matches: 3. CDR1 and CDR2 from the germline V gene are SGHNT and YYREEE (reference sequence). Here the CDR3 reads CASSWRESSYEQYF. CDR3 DNA: TGTGCCAGCAGCTGGCGGGAGAGCTCCTACGAGCAGTACTTC.

The rearrangement joins TRBV13 to TRBJ2-1; TRBD2 agrees at 12 bases. The germline V gene encodes CDR1 PRHDT and CDR2 FYEKMQ (reference sequence). The CDR3 contains 17 residues. The V and J ends lost 4 bases and 4 bases, in that order; junction bases with no gene match: 8. The CDR3 sequence is CASSSGPTSGRYNEQFF. Written as DNA, the CDR3 is TGTGCCAGCAGCTCCGGCCCTACTAGCGGGAGGTACAATGAGCAGTTCTTC.

This clone has a single count. The chain combines TRBV28 with TRBJ1-2, with 8 nucleotides matching TRBD1. This CDR3 has 16 amino acids. The germline V gene has CDR1 MDHEN and CDR2 SYDVKM. V trimming: 4 bases; J trimming: 4 bases; junction bases outside the gene matches: 11. The CDR3 sequence: CASSSGTGESGYGYTF. The DNA of the CDR3 is TGTGCCAGCAGTTCCGGGACAGGCGAATCTGGCTATGGCTACACCTTC.

The chain recombines TRBV4-2 with TRBJ1-3; 8 nucleotides match TRBD1. The CDR3 extends over 16 amino acids. The trim removed 0 bases at V and 4 bases at J, leaving 5 bases unmatched. Germline CDR1 LGHNA, CDR2 YNFKEQ. CDR3 amino acids: CASSQDGQGGGNTIYF. The CDR3 region has the DNA TGTGCCAGCAGCCAAGATGGACAGGGAGGAGGAAACACCATATATTTT.

The genes are TRBV6-1 and TRBJ2-3; 7 positions match TRBD2. The CDR3 extends over 14 amino acids. J was trimmed by 2 bases and V by 8 bases; bases with no gene match: 7. CDR1 is MNHNS, CDR2 SASEGT, per germline. The CDR3 DNA follows: TGTGCCAGCGACCCGGGACTAAACACAGATACGCAGTATTTT. Its translation is CASDPGLNTDTQYF.